A single T cell receptor (beta chain) is shown here with its context. The target antigen is unknown. The PCR employed 60 Vbeta primers together with 13 Jbeta primers. TCRdb's table, derived via immunoSEQ multiplex PCR, lists solely in-frame clones and lacks some. Its table lists about 170,000 clones. This entry comes from a study of cytomegalovirus exposure and HLA in healthy donors. Study-wide findings and caveats: A missense DCLRE1C variant was associated with V- and J-gene trimming of TCR beta chains in a later analysis, and an independent cohort replicated the association. Some V segments, including TRBV6-2 and TRBV6-3, were excluded as indistinguishable. In vitro assays verified that three CMV-associated chains recognized CMV antigens specifically.

Deletions cut 1 base from V and 6 bases from J, with 13 bases between. The CDR3 extends over 14 amino acids. Germline CDR1 is SGHVS and CDR2 is FQNEAQ. The TCR was taken from a woman aged 60 to 75 in good health and CMV-seronegative. Sequencing used PBMCs. The gene calls are TRBV7-8 and TRBJ2-7; tentatively, D is TRBD1 (6 bases). Here the CDR3 DNA reads TGTGCCAGCAGCTTAGGGACAGTTCTCGGCGAGCAGTACTTC. It encodes CASSLGTVLGEQYF.